This TCR beta chain was captured by sequencing in a study of blood T cell repertoires in COVID-19. For the study at large: T cells, B-cell-depleted T cells, or PBMCs provided the cDNA or gDNA that served as material.

Assay: immunoSEQ multiplex PCR; the TCRdb copy retains only in-frame clones and omits some. The top ten clones hold approximately 0.62% of a sample with about 150,000 clones, more than 85% of them seen once. The CDR3 runs 16 residues. Trimming cost V 4 bases and J 1 base; bases outside gene matches: 7. CDR1 is MNHNS and CDR2 is SASEGT in the germline V gene. This clone was recorded only once. This chain links TRBV6-1 with TRBJ1-1; 9 nucleotides align to TRBD1. The TCR originated in a man aged 55 to 70 with COVID-19, enrolled during active disease. The sequencing input was peripheral blood. CDR3 in DNA: TGTGCCAGCAGTGTCGCTCCGGGACAGGGGAACACTGAAGCTTTCTTT. It codes for CASSVAPGQGNTEAFF.